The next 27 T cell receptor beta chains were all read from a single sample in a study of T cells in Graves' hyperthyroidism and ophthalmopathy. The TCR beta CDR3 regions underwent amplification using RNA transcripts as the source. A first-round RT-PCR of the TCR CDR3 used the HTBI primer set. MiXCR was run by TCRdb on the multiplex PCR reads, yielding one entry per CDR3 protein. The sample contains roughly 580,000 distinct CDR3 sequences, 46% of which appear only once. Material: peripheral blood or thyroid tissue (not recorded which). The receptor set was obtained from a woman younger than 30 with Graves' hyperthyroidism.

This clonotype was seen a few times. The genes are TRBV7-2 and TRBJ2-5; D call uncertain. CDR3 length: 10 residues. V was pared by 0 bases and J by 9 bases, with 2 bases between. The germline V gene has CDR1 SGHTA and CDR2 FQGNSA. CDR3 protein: CASSLAAQYF. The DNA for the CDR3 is TGTGCCAGCAGCTTAGCGGCCCAGTACTTC. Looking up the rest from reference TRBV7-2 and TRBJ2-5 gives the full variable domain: GAGVSQSPSNKVTEKGKDVELRCDPISGHTALYWYRQSLGQGLEFLIYFQGNSAPDKSGLPSDRFSAERTGGSVSTLTIQRTQQEDSAVYLCASSLAAQYFGPGTRLLVL.

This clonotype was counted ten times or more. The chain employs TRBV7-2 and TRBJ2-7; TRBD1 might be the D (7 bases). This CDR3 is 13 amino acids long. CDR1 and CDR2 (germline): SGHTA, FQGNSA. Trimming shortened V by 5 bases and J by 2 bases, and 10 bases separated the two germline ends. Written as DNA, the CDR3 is TGTGCCAGCAGCGGGGGGACAGCCTACGAGCAGTACTTC. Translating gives CASSGGTAYEQYF.

The CDR3 sequence: CASSLLTANYGYTF. The CDR3 DNA reads TGTGCCAGCAGCTTACTGACAGCCAACTATGGCTACACCTTC. The chain employs TRBV7-9 and TRBJ1-2; maybe TRBD1 (5 bases). Germline CDR1 reads SEHNR; CDR2 reads FQNEAQ (reference sequence). The V end was cut by 2 bases, the J end by 2 bases, with 9 bases between. CDR3 length equals 14 residues.

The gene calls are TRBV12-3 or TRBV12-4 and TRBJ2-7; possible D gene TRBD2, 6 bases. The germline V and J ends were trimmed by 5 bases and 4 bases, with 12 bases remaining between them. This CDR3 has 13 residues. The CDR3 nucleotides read TGTGCCAGCAGTCGGGACTTGGGTTACGAGCAGTACTTC. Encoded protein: CASSRDLGYEQYF.

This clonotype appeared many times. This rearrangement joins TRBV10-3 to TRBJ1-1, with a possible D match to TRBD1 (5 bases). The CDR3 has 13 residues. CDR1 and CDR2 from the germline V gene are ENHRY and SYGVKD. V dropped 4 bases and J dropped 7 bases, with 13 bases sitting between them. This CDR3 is CAISVAGIGEAFF. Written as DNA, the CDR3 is TGTGCCATCAGTGTCGCAGGGATCGGTGAAGCTTTCTTT.

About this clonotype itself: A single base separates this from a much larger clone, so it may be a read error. The CDR3 loop is CSFEEGATNTEAFF. CDR3 DNA sequence: TGCAGCTTTGAAGAGGGGGCCACGAACACTGAAGCTTTCTTT. The rearrangement uses TRBV29-1 and TRBJ1-1, with TRBD1 matching 7 bases. Germline-derived CDR1 and CDR2 are SQVTM and ANQGSEA. This CDR3 contains 14 residues.

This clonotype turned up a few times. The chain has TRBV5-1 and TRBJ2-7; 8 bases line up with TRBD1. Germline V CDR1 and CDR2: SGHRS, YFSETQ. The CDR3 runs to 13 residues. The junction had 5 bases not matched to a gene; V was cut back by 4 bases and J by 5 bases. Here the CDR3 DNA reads TGCGCCAGCAGCCTGACAGGGGTCGACGAGCAGTACTTC. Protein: CASSLTGVDEQYF.

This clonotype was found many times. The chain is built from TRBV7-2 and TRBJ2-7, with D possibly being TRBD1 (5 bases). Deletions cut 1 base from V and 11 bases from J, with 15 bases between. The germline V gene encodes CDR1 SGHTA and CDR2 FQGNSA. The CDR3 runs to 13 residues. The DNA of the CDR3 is TGTGCCAGCAGCTTAGAGGGCAGGGAATTGGAGTACTTC. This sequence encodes CASSLEGRELEYF.

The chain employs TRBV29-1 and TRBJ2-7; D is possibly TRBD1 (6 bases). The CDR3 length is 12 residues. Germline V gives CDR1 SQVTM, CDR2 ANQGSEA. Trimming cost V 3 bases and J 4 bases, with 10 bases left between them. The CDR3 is CSVEGAEYEQYF. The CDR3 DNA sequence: TGCAGCGTTGAGGGGGCAGAATACGAGCAGTACTTC.

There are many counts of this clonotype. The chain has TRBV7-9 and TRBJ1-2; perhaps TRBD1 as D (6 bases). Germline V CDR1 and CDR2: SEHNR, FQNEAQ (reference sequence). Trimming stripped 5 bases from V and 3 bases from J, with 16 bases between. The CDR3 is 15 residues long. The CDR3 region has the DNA TGTGCCAGCAGCCTACTGGACAGTTGGGACTATGGCTACACCTTC. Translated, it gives CASSLLDSWDYGYTF.

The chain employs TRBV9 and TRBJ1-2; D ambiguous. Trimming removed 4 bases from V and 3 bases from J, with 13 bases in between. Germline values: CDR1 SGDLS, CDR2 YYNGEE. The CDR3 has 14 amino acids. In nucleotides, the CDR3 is TGTGCCAGCAGCCCGCGGGTGAATGACTATGGCTACACCTTC. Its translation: CASSPRVNDYGYTF. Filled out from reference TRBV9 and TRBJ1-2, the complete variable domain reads DSGVTQTPKHLITATGQRVTLRCSPRSGDLSVYWYQQSLDQGLQFLIQYYNGEERAKGNILERFSAQQFPDLHSELNLSSLELGDSALYFCASSPRVNDYGYTFGSGTRLTVV.

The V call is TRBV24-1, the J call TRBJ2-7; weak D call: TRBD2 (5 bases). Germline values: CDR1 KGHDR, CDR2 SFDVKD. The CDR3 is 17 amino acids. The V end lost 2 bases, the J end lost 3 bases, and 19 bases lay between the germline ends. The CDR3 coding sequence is TGTGCCACCAGTGATTCCCAAGAGAGTAGCGCAGACTACGAGCAGTACTTC. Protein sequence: CATSDSQESSADYEQYF.

As DNA, the CDR3 is TGTGCCAGCACCTTTGGGACAGGGGGCTTGACTGAAGCTTTCTTT. Translating it yields CASTFGTGGLTEAFF. This chain joins TRBV6-6 and TRBJ1-1; 12 positions match TRBD1. This CDR3 spans 15 amino acids. V gave up 7 bases and J gave up 5 bases; unmatched junction bases: 8. Germline V gene data show CDR1 as MNHNY and CDR2 as SVGAGI (reference sequence).

The CDR3: CASSAVRDSTYEQYF. In nucleotides, the CDR3 is TGTGCCAGCAGCGCAGTAAGGGACAGTACCTACGAGCAGTACTTC. This chain joins TRBV10-3 and TRBJ2-7; 7 nucleotides match TRBD1. The CDR3 contains 15 residues. Germline CDR1 ENHRY, CDR2 SYGVKD. Losses at the gene ends were 10 bases for V and 2 bases for J; bases not matched to a gene: 14.

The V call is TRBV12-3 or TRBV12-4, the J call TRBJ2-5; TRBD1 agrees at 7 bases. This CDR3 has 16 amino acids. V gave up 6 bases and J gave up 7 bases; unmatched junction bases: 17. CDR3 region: CASSLTRDSGLLTQYF. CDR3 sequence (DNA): TGTGCCAGCAGCCTCACCCGGGACAGCGGACTTCTGACCCAGTACTTC.

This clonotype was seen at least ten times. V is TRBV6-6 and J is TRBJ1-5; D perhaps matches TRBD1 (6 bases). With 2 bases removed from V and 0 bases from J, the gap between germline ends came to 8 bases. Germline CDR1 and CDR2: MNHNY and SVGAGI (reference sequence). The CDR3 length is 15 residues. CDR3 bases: TGTGCCAGCAGTTACAACAGGGATAGCAATCAGCCCCAGCATTTT. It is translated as CASSYNRDSNQPQHF.

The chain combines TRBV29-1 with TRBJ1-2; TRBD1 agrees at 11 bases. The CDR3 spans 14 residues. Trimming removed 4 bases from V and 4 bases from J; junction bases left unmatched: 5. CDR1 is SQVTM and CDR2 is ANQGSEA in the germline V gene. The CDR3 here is CSVATGTGGYGYTF. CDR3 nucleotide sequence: TGCAGCGTTGCGACCGGGACAGGGGGCTATGGCTACACCTTC.

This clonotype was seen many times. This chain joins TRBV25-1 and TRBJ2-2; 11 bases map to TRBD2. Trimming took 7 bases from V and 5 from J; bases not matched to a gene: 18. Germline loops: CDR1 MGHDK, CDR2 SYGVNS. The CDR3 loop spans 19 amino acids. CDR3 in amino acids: CASTSQGSGRALGTGELFF. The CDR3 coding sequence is TGTGCCAGCACCTCCCAGGGTAGCGGGAGGGCCCTGGGGACCGGGGAGCTGTTTTTT.

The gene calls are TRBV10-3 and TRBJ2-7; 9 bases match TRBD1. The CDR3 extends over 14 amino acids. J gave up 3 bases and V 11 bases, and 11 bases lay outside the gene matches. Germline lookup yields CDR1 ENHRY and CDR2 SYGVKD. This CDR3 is CAAQPGTGIYEQYF. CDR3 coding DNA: TGTGCCGCCCAACCCGGGACAGGGATCTACGAGCAGTACTTC.

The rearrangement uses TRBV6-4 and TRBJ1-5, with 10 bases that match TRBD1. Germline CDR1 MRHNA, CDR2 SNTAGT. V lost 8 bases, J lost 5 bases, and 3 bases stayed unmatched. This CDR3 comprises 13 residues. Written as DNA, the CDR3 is TGTGCCAGCGTCGGACAGGGGGATCAGCCCCAGCATTTT. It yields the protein CASVGQGDQPQHF.

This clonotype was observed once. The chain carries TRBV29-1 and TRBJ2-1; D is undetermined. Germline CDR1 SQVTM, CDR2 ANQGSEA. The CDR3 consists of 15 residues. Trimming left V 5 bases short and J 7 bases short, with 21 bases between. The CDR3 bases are TGCAGCGTTCCTTGGCGGTTAGGCCTAGAAAATGAGCAGTTCTTC. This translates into CSVPWRLGLENEQFF.

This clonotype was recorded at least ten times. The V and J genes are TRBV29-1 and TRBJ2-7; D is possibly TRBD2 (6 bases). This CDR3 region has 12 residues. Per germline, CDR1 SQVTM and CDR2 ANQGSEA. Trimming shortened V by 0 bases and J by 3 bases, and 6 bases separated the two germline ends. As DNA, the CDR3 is TGCAGCGTTGAAGAGGGGGGCTACGAGCAGTACTTC. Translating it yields CSVEEGGYEQYF.

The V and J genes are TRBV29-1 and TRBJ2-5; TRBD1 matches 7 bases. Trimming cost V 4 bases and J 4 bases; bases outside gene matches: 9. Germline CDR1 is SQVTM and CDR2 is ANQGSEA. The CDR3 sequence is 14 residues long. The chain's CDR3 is CSVGEPGQIETQYF. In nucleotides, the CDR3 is TGCAGCGTTGGGGAACCGGGACAGATAGAGACCCAGTACTTC.

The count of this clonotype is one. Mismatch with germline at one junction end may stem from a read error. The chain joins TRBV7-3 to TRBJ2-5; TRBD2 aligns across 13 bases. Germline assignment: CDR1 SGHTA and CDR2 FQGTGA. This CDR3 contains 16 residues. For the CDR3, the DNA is TGTGCCAGCAGCGCGACGGGGACTAGCGGGGAAGAGGCCCAGTACTTC. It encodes CASSATGTSGEEAQYF.

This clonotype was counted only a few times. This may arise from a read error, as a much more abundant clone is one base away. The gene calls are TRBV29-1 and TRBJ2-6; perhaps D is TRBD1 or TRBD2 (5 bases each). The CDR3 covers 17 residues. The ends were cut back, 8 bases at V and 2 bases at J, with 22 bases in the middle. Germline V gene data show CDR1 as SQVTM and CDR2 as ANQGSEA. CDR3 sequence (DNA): TGCAGCATCCGACCGGGACCCCCCGACCCTGGGGCCAACGTCCTGACTTTC. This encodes CSIRPGPPDPGANVLTF. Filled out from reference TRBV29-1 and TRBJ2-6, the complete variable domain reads SAVISQKPSRDICQRGTSLTIQCQVDSQVTMMFWYRQQPGQSLTLIATANQGSEATYESGFVIDKFPISRPNLTFSTLTVSNMSPEDSSIYLCSIRPGPPDPGANVLTFGAGSRLTVL.

DNA for the CDR3: TGTGCCAGCAGCTTAGGGCGGTCCCCTAATTCACCCCTCCACTTT. Translation: CASSLGRSPNSPLHF. The chain couples TRBV7-3 to TRBJ1-6; D is unclear. Germline assignment: CDR1 SGHTA and CDR2 FQGTGA. V shed 2 bases and J shed 6 bases, with 11 bases lying between them. The CDR3 length is 15 residues.

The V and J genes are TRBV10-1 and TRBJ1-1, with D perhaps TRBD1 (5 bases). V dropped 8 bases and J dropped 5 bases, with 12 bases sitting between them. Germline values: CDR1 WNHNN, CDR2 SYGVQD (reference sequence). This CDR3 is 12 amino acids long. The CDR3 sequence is CASPSGGTEAFF. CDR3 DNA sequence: TGCGCCAGCCCCTCCGGGGGTACTGAAGCTTTCTTT.